This is a list of T cell receptor beta chains from one sample in a study of blood T cell repertoires in COVID-19. The table came from immunoSEQ multiplex PCR; TCRdb's copy has only in-frame clones and leaves some out. The data contain about 210,000 clones, roughly four fifths of them singletons. The sequencing input was PBMCs or T cells enriched from blood (not recorded which). The source of these receptors is a man aged 35-49 years who had recovered from COVID-19. CDR3s include the opening cysteine and the closing phenylalanine or tryptophan. A D gene is named only where the DNA matches it firmly. Only part of the rows carry a size: once, few, many, or a class if the clone is expanded.

d_call j_call clone_size v_call cdr3_nt cdr3_aa
TRBD1 TRBJ1-5 - TRBV19 TGTGCCAGTAGTAGGACAGGGGTTGGGCAGCCCCAGCATTTT CASSRTGVGQPQHF
TRBD1 TRBJ1-4 - TRBV5-5 TGTGCCAGCAGCGGGGGACAGGGGAAAACTAATGAAAAACTGTTTTTT CASSGGQGKTNEKLFF
- TRBJ1-4 - TRBV15 TGTGCCACCAGCACCAACGCGGACATTAGTAATGAAAAACTGTTTTTT CATSTNADISNEKLFF
TRBD2 TRBJ2-7 few TRBV6-5 TGTGCCAGCAGTAGTAAGACCGGGGGGGAGTACTTC CASSSKTGGEYF
- TRBJ2-7 once TRBV29-1 TGCAGCGTTCAGGGGATCACCCCGGGCCCCTACGAGCAGTACTTC CSVQGITPGPYEQYF
TRBD1 TRBJ2-5 - TRBV9 TGTGCCAGCAGCGTACGGACAGGAGACCTTCAAGAGACCCAGTACTTC CASSVRTGDLQETQYF
TRBD2 TRBJ2-7 - TRBV4-1 TGCGCCAGCAGTCGTAGCGGGGGCCGTAGCTCCTACGAGCAGTACTTC CASSRSGGRSSYEQYF
TRBD2 TRBJ2-1 - TRBV9 TGTGCCAGCAGCGTAGGCTTAGCGGGGGGCTCGCCCCAGTTCTTC CASSVGLAGGSPQFF
- TRBJ2-7 - TRBV15 TGTGCCACCAGCAGAGAGGGCAGTTACGAGCAGTACTTC CATSREGSYEQYF
- TRBJ1-2 - TRBV18 TGTGCCAGCTCACCAACGGACTATGGCTACACCTTC CASSPTDYGYTF